The next 32 T cell receptor beta chains were all read from a single sample in a study of cytomegalovirus exposure and HLA in healthy donors. The PCR had 60 Vbeta and 13 Jbeta primers. Assay used: immunoSEQ multiplex PCR; TCRdb lists only in-frame clones, some missing. This sample carries over 100,000 clones, roughly 66% of them seen once, and the ten largest clones take 2.2%. Specimen: PBMCs. The receptors here all came from a woman aged 25-40 years in good health and CMV-seronegative.

V is TRBV6-1 and J is TRBJ2-3, with D possibly being TRBD1 (6 bases). Per germline, CDR1 MNHNS and CDR2 SASEGT. The CDR3 runs 16 residues. Between the trimmed V and J ends, which lost 4 bases and 0 bases, there was a span of 14 bases. For the CDR3, the DNA is TGTGCCAGCAGTGCGTTCGGGACACGTAGCACAGATACGCAGTATTTT. Protein: CASSAFGTRSTDTQYF.

The rearrangement joins TRBV11-2 to TRBJ2-7; weak D call: TRBD2 (5 bases). The CDR3 runs 16 residues. CDR1 is SGHAT, CDR2 FQNNGV, per germline. Trimming left V 3 bases short and J 3 bases short, with 18 bases between. The CDR3 region has the DNA TGTGCCAGCAGCTTCTCTCTTCGGAGGACCCTCTACGAGCAGTACTTC. Its translation is CASSFSLRRTLYEQYF.

The chain links TRBV28 to TRBJ1-2, with D perhaps TRBD1 (5 bases). The CDR3 sequence is 15 residues long. V was trimmed by 3 bases and J by 2 bases, leaving 13 bases between them. Germline CDR1 reads MDHEN; CDR2 reads SYDVKM. CDR3: CASSFGGEQNYGYTF. CDR3 nucleotides: TGTGCCAGCAGTTTCGGGGGTGAGCAGAACTATGGCTACACCTTC.

The chain combines TRBV6-1 with TRBJ1-1; D ambiguous. Germline CDR1 is MNHNS and CDR2 is SASEGT. CDR3 size: 14 residues. The V and J ends lost 2 bases and 1 base respectively, with 8 bases between them. The CDR3 DNA follows: TGTGCCAGCAGTGAAAAATCCAGGAACACTGAAGCTTTCTTT. Translated: CASSEKSRNTEAFF.

This chain connects TRBV7-3 to TRBJ2-7; D is possibly TRBD2 (6 bases). This CDR3 contains 14 residues. Trimming took off 3 bases at V and 5 bases at J, with 14 bases between the two ends. CDR1 and CDR2 from the germline V gene are SGHTA and FQGTGA. CDR3: CASSLSGRGDEQYF. The CDR3 coding sequence is TGTGCCAGCAGCTTGTCCGGGAGAGGCGACGAGCAGTACTTC.

A few counts support this clone. The rearrangement links TRBV27 to TRBJ1-4; D is uncertain. The germline V gene has CDR1 MNHEY and CDR2 SMNVEV (reference sequence). Trimming left V 5 bases short and J 3 bases short, with 13 bases between. The CDR3 has 15 amino acids. This chain's CDR3 is CASSRLGRSNEKLFF. DNA of the CDR3: TGTGCCAGCAGTCGCCTGGGCCGTTCTAATGAAAAACTGTTTTTT.

The gene calls are TRBV30 and TRBJ2-1; the D gene is possibly TRBD2 (7 bases). The CDR3 loop spans 14 amino acids. Germline V gives CDR1 GTSNPN, CDR2 SVGIG (reference sequence). Trimming pared 4 bases from V and 8 bases from J, leaving 18 bases between. The CDR3 protein is CAWNVGGGRYEQFF. CDR3 nucleotide sequence: TGTGCCTGGAACGTAGGGGGGGGCCGGTATGAGCAGTTCTTC.

This clone was detected a few times. The chain is built from TRBV18 and TRBJ2-7; D gene unclear. The CDR3 length is 14 residues. Germline CDR1 reads KGHSH; CDR2 reads LQKENI. V shed 0 bases and J shed 2 bases, with 8 bases lying between them. DNA of the CDR3: TGTGCCAGCTCACCACCGATGGCTCCCTACGAGCAGTACTTC. Its translation is CASSPPMAPYEQYF. The entire variable domain, with the rest obtained from reference TRBV18 and TRBJ2-7, is as follows: NAGVMQNPRHLVRRRGQEARLRCSPMKGHSHVYWYRQLPEEGLKFMVYLQKENIIDESGMPKERFSAEFPKEGPSILRIQQVVRGDSAAYFCASSPPMAPYEQYFGPGTRLTVT.

This clone was detected a few times. The CDR3 sequence: CASSLPGLNYEQYF. The CDR3 bases are TGTGCCAGCAGCTTACCGGGACTCAACTACGAGCAGTACTTC. The V gene is TRBV7-9, the J gene TRBJ2-7; a possible D gene is TRBD2 (6 bases). CDR1 and CDR2 from the germline V gene are SEHNR and FQNEAQ (reference sequence). This CDR3 contains 14 residues. Trimming removed 2 bases at V and 3 bases at J, with 11 bases between.

The chain uses TRBV19 and TRBJ2-3, with D possibly matching TRBD2 (6 bases). CDR3 size: 18 residues. V lost 6 bases and J 2 bases, leaving 24 bases between the germline ends. Germline V gives CDR1 LNHDA, CDR2 SQIVND (reference sequence). Written as DNA, the CDR3 is TGTGCCAGTAGGAATACGTTCGGGGGAGTTGTTCCCACAGATACGCAGTATTTT. Translating it yields CASRNTFGGVVPTDTQYF.

CDR3 sequence (DNA): TGTGCCAGCAGCCCACAGGGGGGGATTTACGAGCAGTACTTC. Protein: CASSPQGGIYEQYF. This sequence joins TRBV7-9 and TRBJ2-7, with D tentatively TRBD1 (8 bases). Germline CDR1 and CDR2: SEHNR and FQNEAQ (reference sequence). Deletions cut 5 bases from V and 4 bases from J, with 15 bases between. The CDR3 is made up of 14 amino acids.

The chain recombines TRBV7-2 with TRBJ1-5; possibly TRBD1 for D (6 bases). Deletions cut 2 bases from V and 3 bases from J, with 14 bases between. From germline, CDR1 is SGHTA and CDR2 FQGNSA. The CDR3 length is 16 residues. The CDR3 DNA reads TGTGCCAGCAGCTTAACAGGGAGATCGATCAATCAGCCCCAGCATTTT. Translation gives CASSLTGRSINQPQHF.

The chain links TRBV4-1 to TRBJ1-4; TRBD1 might be the D (5 bases). This CDR3 comprises 17 residues. V lost 4 bases, J lost 4 bases, and 19 bases lay in between. Germline values: CDR1 MGHRA, CDR2 YSYEKL. The DNA for the CDR3 is TGCGCCAGCAGCCGTTTTCTGGCGGGACGGCTTAATGAAAAACTGTTTTTT. It codes for CASSRFLAGRLNEKLFF.

This clone was observed a few times. The rearrangement links TRBV4-1 to TRBJ1-4; the D gene is possibly TRBD1 (6 bases). Germline CDR1 MGHRA, CDR2 YSYEKL. The CDR3 sequence is 16 residues long. V was cut by 0 bases and J by 5 bases, with 13 bases left in between. The CDR3 here is CASSQDPGAGNEKLFF. The CDR3 bases are TGCGCCAGCAGCCAAGATCCAGGGGCCGGGAATGAAAAACTGTTTTTT.

The gene calls are TRBV6-1 and TRBJ2-1, with D maybe TRBD1 (6 bases). The CDR3 runs 15 residues. CDR1 and CDR2 from the germline V gene are MNHNS and SASEGT. V gave up 6 bases and J gave up 0 bases, with 12 bases separating them. In nucleotides, the CDR3 is TGTGCCAGCAGAGTCGACAGGTACTCCTACAATGAGCAGTTCTTC. Translating it yields CASRVDRYSYNEQFF.

The chain carries TRBV7-2 and TRBJ2-7; weak D call: TRBD2 (6 bases). There are 14 residues in the CDR3. Germline V gene sequence: CDR1 SGHTA, CDR2 FQGNSA. Trimming took off 7 bases at V and 3 bases at J, with 16 bases between the two ends. CDR3 sequence: CASNIPGTVYEQYF. The CDR3 DNA reads TGTGCCAGCAATATACCCGGGACTGTCTACGAGCAGTACTTC.

The CDR3, as DNA: TGTGCCAGCAGTTACTCGGGGAGAGTTAATCAGCCCCAGCATTTT. This translates into CASSYSGRVNQPQHF. The chain combines TRBV6-6 with TRBJ1-5, with D unresolved. The CDR3 is 15 residues long. CDR1 is MNHNY and CDR2 is SVGAGI in the germline V gene (reference sequence). Deletions cut 0 bases from V and 4 bases from J, with 10 bases between.

V gene TRBV19 combines with J gene TRBJ1-5; D remains ambiguous. The V and J ends lost 4 bases and 4 bases respectively, with 17 bases between them. Germline CDR1 LNHDA, CDR2 SQIVND (reference sequence). The CDR3 contains 16 residues. CDR3 sequence (DNA): TGTGCCAGTAGTAATAGCTTAGGCATGAGGAATCAGCCCCAGCATTTT. Translated: CASSNSLGMRNQPQHF.

This clone has a handful of counts. This chain uses TRBV5-6 with TRBJ1-1; 8 nucleotides match TRBD1. The V gene's germline CDR1 is SGHDT and CDR2 YYEEEE. The CDR3 length is 15 residues. After removal of 2 bases from V and 5 bases from J, the junction contained 8 bases not matched to a gene. CDR3 in amino acids: CASSFMSGGSTEAFF. The CDR3 DNA reads as TGTGCCAGCAGCTTTATGTCAGGGGGCTCTACTGAAGCTTTCTTT.

This clone has just one count. V usage is TRBV4-3 and J usage is TRBJ2-1; a weak D match, TRBD2 (6 bases). The CDR3 is 17 residues long. Germline-derived CDR1 and CDR2 are LGHNA and YSLEER. The V end lost 1 base, the J end lost 8 bases, and 21 bases lay between the germline ends. CDR3 in DNA: TGCGCCAGCAGCCAAGTTCGAGGAGGGCCTCTGTCCGATGAGCAGTTCTTC. Protein: CASSQVRGGPLSDEQFF.

In regard to this clone: Relative to the germline gene, one junction end is altered; a read error may explain this. The V call is TRBV28, the J call TRBJ2-7; maybe TRBD1 (5 bases). CDR1 MDHEN and CDR2 SYDVKM come from the germline V gene. This CDR3 is built from 15 residues. CDR3 sequence: CASSLYVLRSGARNF. The CDR3 DNA reads as TGTGCCAGCAGTTTATACGTTCTGCGGAGTGGGGCCAGAAACTTC.

CDR3 residues: CASSHGLQTGTGELFF. The CDR3 coding sequence is TGTGCCAGCAGCCACGGTCTCCAGACTGGTACCGGGGAGCTGTTTTTT. The chain recombines TRBV14 with TRBJ2-2; D is uncertain. Germline V lookup: CDR1 SGHDN, CDR2 FVKESK. Trimming shortened V by 3 bases and J by 5 bases, and 16 bases separated the two germline ends. The CDR3 consists of 16 residues. The entire variable domain, with the rest obtained from reference TRBV14 and TRBJ2-2, is as follows: EAGVTQFPSHSVIEKGQTVTLRCDPISGHDNLYWYRRVMGKEIKFLLHFVKESKQDESGMPNNRFLAERTGGTYSTLKVQPAELEDSGVYFCASSHGLQTGTGELFFGEGSRLTVL.

The CDR3 region is CASSLGSSGEQFF. DNA of the CDR3: TGTGCCAGCAGCTTAGGCTCAAGCGGTGAGCAGTTCTTC. The genes are TRBV13 and TRBJ2-1; D might be TRBD2 (5 bases). The CDR3 contains 13 residues. V was pared by 0 bases and J by 9 bases, with 9 bases between. Germline V gives CDR1 PRHDT, CDR2 FYEKMQ (reference sequence). Full variable domain (remainder filled in from reference TRBV13 and TRBJ2-1): AAGVIQSPRHLIKEKRETATLKCYPIPRHDTVYWYQQGPGQDPQFLISFYEKMQSDKGSIPDRFSAQQFSDYHSELNMSSLELGDSALYFCASSLGSSGEQFFGPGTRLTVL.

The V gene is TRBV18, the J gene TRBJ1-5; D is perhaps TRBD1 (6 bases). The germline V gene has CDR1 KGHSH and CDR2 LQKENI. Deletions cut 1 base from V and 10 bases from J, with 20 bases between. The CDR3 loop spans 16 amino acids. The DNA of the CDR3 is TGTGCCAGCTCACCACAAAGGGACATCGCTCTAAATCCCCAGCATTTT. Translation gives CASSPQRDIALNPQHF.

The rearrangement links TRBV19 to TRBJ2-3; D might be TRBD1 (5 bases). The CDR3 length is 14 residues. V was pared by 4 bases and J by 2 bases, with 10 bases between. Germline CDR1 LNHDA, CDR2 SQIVND (reference sequence). CDR3 sequence reads: CASSTGFPTDTQYF. CDR3 in DNA: TGTGCCAGTAGTACAGGGTTCCCCACAGATACGCAGTATTTT. The complete variable domain, with remaining parts taken from reference TRBV19 and TRBJ2-3, reads DGGITQSPKYLFRKEGQNVTLSCEQNLNHDAMYWYRQDPGQGLRLIYYSQIVNDFQKGDIAEGYSVSREKKESFPLTVTSAQKNPTAFYLCASSTGFPTDTQYFGPGTRLTVL.

The chain couples TRBV30 to TRBJ1-1, with 8 bases identical to TRBD1. The junction had 7 bases not matched to a gene; V was cut back by 3 bases and J by 10 bases. This CDR3 has 12 residues. CDR1 and CDR2 from the germline V gene are GTSNPN and SVGIG (reference sequence). CDR3 protein: CAWRSQGAAAFF. As DNA, the CDR3 is TGTGCCTGGAGAAGTCAGGGGGCTGCAGCTTTCTTT.

The chain links TRBV4-3 to TRBJ2-5; unclear D gene. The DNA matches TRBJ2-7 better at its end, which makes the J call doubtful. CDR3 length: 14 amino acids. Germline values: CDR1 LGHNA, CDR2 YSLEER. CDR3 sequence (DNA): TGCGCCAGCAGCCAATCGGCCGGGTCGTACGAGCAGTACTTC. Translation gives CASSQSAGSYEQYF.

V usage is TRBV9 and J usage is TRBJ2-3; D is undetermined. Germline V gene data show CDR1 as SGDLS and CDR2 as YYNGEE. V was trimmed by 3 bases and J by 3 bases, leaving 8 bases between them. The length of the CDR3 is 13 residues. The CDR3 region has the DNA TGTGCCAGCAGCGACTCCGTGACAGATACGCAGTATTTT. Amino acids: CASSDSVTDTQYF. The variable domain in full, with the rest retrieved from reference TRBV9 and TRBJ2-3, is DSGVTQTPKHLITATGQRVTLRCSPRSGDLSVYWYQQSLDQGLQFLIQYYNGEERAKGNILERFSAQQFPDLHSELNLSSLELGDSALYFCASSDSVTDTQYFGPGTRLTVL.

This chain uses TRBV7-2 with TRBJ2-3; 7 bases fit TRBD2. Germline lookup yields CDR1 SGHTA and CDR2 FQGNSA. Germline trimming cut 1 base from V and 2 bases from J; bases unmatched to any gene: 12. This CDR3 region has 18 residues. The CDR3: CASSLGVGLQTYTDTQYF. The CDR3 nucleotides read TGTGCCAGCAGCTTAGGGGTGGGACTACAAACCTACACAGATACGCAGTATTTT.

V usage is TRBV27 and J usage is TRBJ1-2, with TRBD1 matching over 7 bases. The trim removed 5 bases at V and 5 bases at J, leaving 8 bases unmatched. This CDR3 has 14 residues. The germline CDR1 and CDR2 sequences are MNHEY and SMNVEV (reference sequence). As DNA, the CDR3 is TGTGCCAGCAGTCTCCGACAGGGTTTATATGGCTACACCTTC. This encodes CASSLRQGLYGYTF.

The chain employs TRBV9 and TRBJ2-1, with 12 bases matching TRBD2. The CDR3 totals 18 residues. V was clipped by 0 bases and J by 6 bases; unmatched bases: 10. Germline lookup yields CDR1 SGDLS and CDR2 YYNGEE. In DNA form, the CDR3 reads TGTGCCAGCAGCGTAGCTAGCGGGAGGGCCTCTCTCGGCAATGAGCAGTTCTTC. Residues: CASSVASGRASLGNEQFF.

This clone was detected only a few times. This chain links TRBV13 with TRBJ1-3, with D hard to call. This CDR3 is built from 15 residues. Between the trimmed V and J ends, which lost 3 bases and 0 bases, there was a span of 9 bases. Germline loops: CDR1 PRHDT, CDR2 FYEKMQ (reference sequence). The CDR3 DNA follows: TGTGCCAGCAGCTTGGGCTCAAGCTCTGGAAACACCATATATTTT. Protein sequence: CASSLGSSSGNTIYF.